This T cell receptor (beta chain) was identified during a study of shared clonotypes between healthy human individuals. Study-wide context: Three CD4 naive, three CD4 memory, two CD8 naive and one CD8 memory plate were used per donor.

Concerning this clone itself: The antigen remains unidentified.

CDR1 MNHEY and CDR2 SVGAGI come from the germline V gene. The ends were cut back, 7 bases at V and 1 base at J, with 16 bases in the middle. The CDR3 is 15 residues long. Adults of Caucasian background living in Nashville, Tennessee made up all donors. Sequencing was performed with immunoSEQ multiplex PCR; in TCRdb, only in-frame clones are kept and a portion is missing. The table records about 1 million clones, about 75% of them present only once. Overall study findings and caveats: Clonotypes shared by all four sorted-subset donors had higher generation probabilities than non-shared clonotypes. Some naive CD4 clonotypes, around 4.9%, turned up in common across a few donors.

The specimen sequenced was memory CD4+ T cells sorted from blood. As to subset: CD45RA-negative fraction. The chain carries TRBV6-5 and TRBJ1-1; no firm D call. The source is a man between 18 and 35 years old in good health. CDR3 sequence: CASKYSDGGNTEAFF. The DNA for the CDR3 is TGTGCCAGCAAATATTCCGACGGAGGGAACACTGAAGCTTTCTTT.